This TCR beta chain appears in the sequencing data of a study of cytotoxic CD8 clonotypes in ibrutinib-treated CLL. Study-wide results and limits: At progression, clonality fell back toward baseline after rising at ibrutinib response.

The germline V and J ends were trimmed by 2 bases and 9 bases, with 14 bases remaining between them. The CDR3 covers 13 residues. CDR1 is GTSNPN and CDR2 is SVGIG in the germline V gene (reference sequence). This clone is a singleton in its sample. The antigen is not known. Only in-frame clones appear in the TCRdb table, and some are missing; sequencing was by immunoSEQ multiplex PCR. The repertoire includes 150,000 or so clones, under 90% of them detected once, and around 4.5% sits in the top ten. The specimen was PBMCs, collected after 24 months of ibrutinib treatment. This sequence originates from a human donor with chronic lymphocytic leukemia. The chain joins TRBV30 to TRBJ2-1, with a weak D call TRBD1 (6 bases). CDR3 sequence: CAWSFTGSSEQFF. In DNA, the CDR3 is TGTGCCTGGAGTTTTACAGGGTCAAGTGAGCAGTTCTTC.